A single sample is the source of the 7 T cell receptor beta chains below, sequenced in a study of CD8+ T cells in alopecia areata. cDNA serving as the sequencing template came from extracted, reverse transcribed RNA. Libraries were prepared by immunoSEQ multiplex PCR; TCRdb keeps only in-frame clonotypes and omits some of them. The sample lists about 150,000 clones; roughly 61% were seen once. This specimen was CD4+ T cells sorted from blood, taken at week 0. These TCRs come from a human donor with alopecia areata.

This clone was seen more than once but under ten times. Other DNA sequences in this specimen translate into the identical CDR3. The genes are TRBV29-1 and TRBJ2-7; D gene ambiguous. Between the trimmed V and J ends, which lost 5 bases and 1 base, there was a span of 6 bases. CDR1 and CDR2 from the germline V gene are SQVTM and ANQGSEA. The CDR3 runs 11 residues. CDR3: CSVRGSYEQYF. The CDR3 DNA is TGCAGCGTTCGCGGTTCCTACGAGCAGTACTTC.

The gene calls are TRBV11-2 and TRBJ2-3; D unclear. The V gene's germline CDR1 is SGHAT and CDR2 FQNNGV. The CDR3 is 14 amino acids. V was trimmed by 5 bases and J by 2 bases, leaving 11 bases between them. The CDR3 loop reads CASSPPQTTDTQYF. The CDR3 DNA reads as TGTGCCAGCAGCCCCCCCCAGACCACAGATACGCAGTATTTT.

The chain is built from TRBV7-9 and TRBJ2-2; 8 bases are a match to TRBD1. The ends lost 5 bases at V and 4 bases at J; junction bases unmatched: 3. The CDR3 is 14 amino acids. From germline, CDR1 is SEHNR and CDR2 FQNEAQ (reference sequence). CDR3 sequence (DNA): TGTGCCAGCAGCCCTACAGGGGGCACCGGGGAGCTGTTTTTT. It is translated as CASSPTGGTGELFF.

This clone was detected only a few times. V usage is TRBV6-5 and J usage is TRBJ2-7; D gene unclear. The CDR3 length is 13 residues. Germline V gene data show CDR1 as MNHEY and CDR2 as SVGAGI. V lost 5 bases, J lost 2 bases, and 10 bases lay in between. This CDR3 reads CASSGTATYEQYF. For the CDR3, the DNA is TGTGCCAGCAGTGGAACAGCGACCTACGAGCAGTACTTC.

This sequence joins TRBV6-6 and TRBJ1-5; D unclear. Germline values: CDR1 MNHNY, CDR2 SVGAGI (reference sequence). This CDR3 contains 14 residues. V was shortened by 9 bases and J by 0 bases, with 12 bases between the two germline ends. The DNA of the CDR3 is TGTGCCAGTCAGGAGGTGAATAGCAATCAGCCCCAGCATTTT. The encoded protein is CASQEVNSNQPQHF.

This clone was seen a few times. The chain has TRBV29-1 and TRBJ1-3; TRBD1 agrees at 8 bases. CDR1 SQVTM and CDR2 ANQGSEA come from the germline V gene. The V and J ends lost 6 bases and 5 bases, in that order; junction bases with no gene match: 6. CDR3 length: 13 residues. The CDR3 loop reads CSVQTGARNTIYF. The CDR3 DNA reads TGCAGCGTCCAGACAGGGGCGAGAAACACCATATATTTT.

This clone appeared a few times. The chain is built from TRBV29-1 and TRBJ1-2, with TRBD1 as a possible D gene (5 bases). The length of the CDR3 is 15 residues. Germline V gives CDR1 SQVTM, CDR2 ANQGSEA. The V end lost 4 bases, the J end lost 5 bases, and 20 bases lay between the germline ends. The CDR3 coding sequence is TGCAGCGTTGTAAAGGCAGGGAGCGGTAGATATGGCTACACCTTC. As protein: CSVVKAGSGRYGYTF. Full variable domain (outside the CDR3, taken from reference TRBV29-1 and TRBJ1-2): SAVISQKPSRDICQRGTSLTIQCQVDSQVTMMFWYRQQPGQSLTLIATANQGSEATYESGFVIDKFPISRPNLTFSTLTVSNMSPEDSSIYLCSVVKAGSGRYGYTFGSGTRLTVV.